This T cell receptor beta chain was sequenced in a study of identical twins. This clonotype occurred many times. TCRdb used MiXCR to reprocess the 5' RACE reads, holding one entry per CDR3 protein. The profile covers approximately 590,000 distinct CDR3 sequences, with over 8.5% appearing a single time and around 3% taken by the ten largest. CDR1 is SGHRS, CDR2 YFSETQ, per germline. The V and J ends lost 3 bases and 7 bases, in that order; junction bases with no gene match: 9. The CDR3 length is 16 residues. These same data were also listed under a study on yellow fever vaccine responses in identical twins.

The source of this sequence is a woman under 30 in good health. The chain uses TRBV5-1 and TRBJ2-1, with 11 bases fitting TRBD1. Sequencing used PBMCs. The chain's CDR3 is CASSSRTGGINNEQFF. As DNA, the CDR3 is TGCGCCAGCAGCTCCAGGACAGGGGGCATTAATAATGAGCAGTTCTTC.